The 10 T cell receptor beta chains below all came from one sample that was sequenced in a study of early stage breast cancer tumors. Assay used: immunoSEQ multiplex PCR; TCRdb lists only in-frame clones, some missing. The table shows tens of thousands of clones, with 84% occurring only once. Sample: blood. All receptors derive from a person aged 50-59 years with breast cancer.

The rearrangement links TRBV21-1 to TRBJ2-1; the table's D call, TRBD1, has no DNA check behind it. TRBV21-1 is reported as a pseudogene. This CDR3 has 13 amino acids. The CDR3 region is CAKDGTGNNEQFF. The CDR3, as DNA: TGTGCCAAGGACGGGACAGGCAACAATGAGCAGTTCTTC.

CDR3 loop: CASSSGQGEETQYF. The CDR3 DNA sequence: TGTGCCAGCAGCTCTGGACAGGGGGAAGAGACCCAGTACTTC. V gene TRBV11-2 combines with J gene TRBJ2-5, with 10 bases fitting TRBD1. This CDR3 has 14 residues. V lost 4 bases and J lost 3; bases outside the gene matches: 2. In germline, CDR1 is SGHAT, CDR2 FQNNGV.

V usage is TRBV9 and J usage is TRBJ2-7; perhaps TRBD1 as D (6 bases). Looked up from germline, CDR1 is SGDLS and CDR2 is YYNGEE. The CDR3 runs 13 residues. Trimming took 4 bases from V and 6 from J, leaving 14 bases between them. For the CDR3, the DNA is TGTGCCAGCAGCCAGGACAGTGGCCTCGAGCAGTACTTC. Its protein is CASSQDSGLEQYF.

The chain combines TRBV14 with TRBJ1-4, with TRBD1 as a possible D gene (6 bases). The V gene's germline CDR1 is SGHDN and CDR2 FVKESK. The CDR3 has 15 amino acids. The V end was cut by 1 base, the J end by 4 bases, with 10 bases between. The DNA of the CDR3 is TGTGCCAGCAGCCAAGGGGGGGCCAGTAATGAAAAACTGTTTTTT. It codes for CASSQGGASNEKLFF.

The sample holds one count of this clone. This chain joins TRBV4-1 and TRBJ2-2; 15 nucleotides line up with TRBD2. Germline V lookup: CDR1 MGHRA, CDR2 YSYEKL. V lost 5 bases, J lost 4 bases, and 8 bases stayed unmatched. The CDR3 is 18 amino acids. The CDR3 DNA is TGCGCCAGCAGCTATGTTGGACTAGCGGGGGGGGCCACCGGGGAGCTGTTTTTT. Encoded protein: CASSYVGLAGGATGELFF.

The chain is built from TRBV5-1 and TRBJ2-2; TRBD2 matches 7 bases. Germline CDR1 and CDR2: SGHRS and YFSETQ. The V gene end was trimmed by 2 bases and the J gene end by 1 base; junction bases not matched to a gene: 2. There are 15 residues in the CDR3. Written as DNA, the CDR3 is TGCGCCAGCAGCTTTACTAGCGAGAACACCGGGGAGCTGTTTTTT. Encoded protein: CASSFTSENTGELFF.

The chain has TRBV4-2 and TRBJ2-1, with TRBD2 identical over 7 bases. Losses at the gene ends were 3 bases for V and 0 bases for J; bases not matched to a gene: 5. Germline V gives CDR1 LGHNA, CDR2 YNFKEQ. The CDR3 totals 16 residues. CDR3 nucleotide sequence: TGTGCCAGCAGCCAGGTGGGCGGGAGCTCCTACAATGAGCAGTTCTTC. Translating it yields CASSQVGGSSYNEQFF.

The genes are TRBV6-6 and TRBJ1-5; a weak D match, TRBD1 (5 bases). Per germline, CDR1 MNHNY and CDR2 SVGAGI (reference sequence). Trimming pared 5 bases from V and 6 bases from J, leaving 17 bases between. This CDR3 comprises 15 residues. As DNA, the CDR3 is TGTGCCAGCAGTCCTCTCGGAGGGGCAGCTCAGCCCCAGCATTTT. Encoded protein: CASSPLGGAAQPQHF.

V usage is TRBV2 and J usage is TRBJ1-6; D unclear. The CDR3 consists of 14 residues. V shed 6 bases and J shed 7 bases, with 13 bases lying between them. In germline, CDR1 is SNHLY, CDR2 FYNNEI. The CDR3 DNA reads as TGTGCCAGCAGGGCAGCGGGCCCCAATTCACCCCTCCACTTT. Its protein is CASRAAGPNSPLHF. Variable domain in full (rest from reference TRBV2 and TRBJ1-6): EPEVTQTPSHQVTQMGQEVILRCVPISNHLYFYWYRQILGQKVEFLVSFYNNEISEKSEIFDDQFSVERPDGSNFTLKIRSTKLEDSAMYFCASRAAGPNSPLHFGNGTRLTVT.

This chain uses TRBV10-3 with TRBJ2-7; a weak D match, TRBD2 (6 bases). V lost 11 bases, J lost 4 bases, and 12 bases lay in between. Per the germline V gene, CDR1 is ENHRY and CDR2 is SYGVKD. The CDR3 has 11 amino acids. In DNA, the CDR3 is TGTGCCGCGCGGGACGAATACGAGCAGTACTTC. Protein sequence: CAARDEYEQYF.